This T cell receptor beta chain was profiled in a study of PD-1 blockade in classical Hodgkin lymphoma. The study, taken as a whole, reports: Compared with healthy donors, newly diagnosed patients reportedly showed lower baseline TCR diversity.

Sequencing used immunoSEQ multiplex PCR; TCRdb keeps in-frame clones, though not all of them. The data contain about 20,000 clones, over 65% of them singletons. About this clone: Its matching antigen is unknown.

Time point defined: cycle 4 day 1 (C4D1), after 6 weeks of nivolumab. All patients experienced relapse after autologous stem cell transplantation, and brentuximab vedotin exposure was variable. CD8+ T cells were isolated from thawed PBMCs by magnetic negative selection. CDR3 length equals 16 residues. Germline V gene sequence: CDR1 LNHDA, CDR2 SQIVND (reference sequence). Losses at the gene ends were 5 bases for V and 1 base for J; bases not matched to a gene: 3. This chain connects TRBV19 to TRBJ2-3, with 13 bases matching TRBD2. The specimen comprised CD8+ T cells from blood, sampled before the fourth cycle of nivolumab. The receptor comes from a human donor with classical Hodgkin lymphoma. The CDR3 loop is CASSSGLAGGTDTQYF. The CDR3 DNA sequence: TGTGCCAGTAGTTCCGGACTAGCGGGGGGCACAGATACGCAGTATTTT.